The next 21 T cell receptor beta chains were all read from a single sample in a study of T cell responses to AZD1222 COVID-19 vaccine. The repertoire was sequenced with immunoSEQ multiplex PCR; TCRdb's copy has only in-frame clones and lacks some. The sample carries 90,000 to 150,000 clones, around 83% recorded once. The sequencing used peripheral blood, collected 28 days after the second AZD1222 dose. Every receptor here comes from an adult who received the AZD1222 COVID-19 vaccine.

The chain is built from TRBV27 and TRBJ1-1, with D tentatively TRBD1 (5 bases). CDR3 length: 13 amino acids. V lost 8 bases and J lost 4, with 14 bases in between. Looked up from germline, CDR1 is MNHEY and CDR2 is SMNVEV (reference sequence). CDR3: CASRVPGFTEAFF. The DNA for the CDR3 is TGTGCCAGCCGCGTACCAGGGTTCACTGAAGCTTTCTTT.

This clone has just a few counts. This chain joins TRBV9 and TRBJ2-7; 11 bases agree with TRBD1. The J segment lost 3 bases and the V segment lost 4 bases, leaving 6 bases of the junction unmatched. CDR1 is SGDLS, CDR2 YYNGEE, per germline. CDR3 length equals 15 residues. The CDR3 loop reads CASSQGGTGGYEQYF. DNA of the CDR3: TGTGCCAGCAGCCAGGGTGGGACAGGGGGCTACGAGCAGTACTTC.

The rearrangement links TRBV19 to TRBJ2-6; tentative D call: TRBD1 (5 bases). The CDR3 spans 19 residues. The V gene's germline CDR1 is LNHDA and CDR2 SQIVND (reference sequence). V dropped 0 bases and J dropped 0 bases, with 15 bases sitting between them. The CDR3 DNA reads as TGTGCCAGTAGTATAGATCACTCAACAGGTAACTCTGGGGCCAACGTCCTGACTTTC. It codes for CASSIDHSTGNSGANVLTF.

The genes are TRBV28 and TRBJ2-7; 8 positions agree with TRBD2. CDR1 is MDHEN, CDR2 SYDVKM, per germline. The CDR3 is made up of 14 amino acids. The trim removed 6 bases at V and 9 bases at J, leaving 13 bases unmatched. The CDR3 nucleotides read TGTGCCAGCAGAAATAGCGGGGACCGAGAGAGGCAGTACTTC. Amino acids: CASRNSGDRERQYF.

In its sample, this clone was seen once. The chain employs TRBV5-1 and TRBJ2-7, with 7 bases aligning to TRBD1. This CDR3 has 15 residues. Germline CDR1 reads SGHRS; CDR2 reads YFSETQ. With V trimmed by 3 bases and J by 6 bases, 12 bases remained unmatched. Written as DNA, the CDR3 is TGCGCCAGCAGCTGGGGCCCGGGACAGCCTTCCGAGCAGTACTTC. It translates to CASSWGPGQPSEQYF.

This chain connects TRBV7-2 to TRBJ1-1; D remains unclear. CDR1 and CDR2 (germline): SGHTA, FQGNSA. With 1 base removed from V and 1 base from J, the gap between germline ends came to 19 bases. The CDR3 runs to 18 residues. The chain's CDR3 is CASSLGVALGAPNTEAFF. CDR3 nucleotide sequence: TGTGCCAGCAGCTTAGGGGTAGCCCTTGGAGCACCGAACACTGAAGCTTTCTTT.

The chain carries TRBV5-6 and TRBJ2-3; D is possibly TRBD1 (5 bases). Deletions cut 1 base from V and 7 bases from J, with 13 bases between. Looked up from germline, CDR1 is SGHDT and CDR2 is YYEEEE. The CDR3 runs to 14 residues. For the CDR3, the DNA is TGTGCCAGCAGCTTGTGGCAGGGTACGAATACGCAGTATTTT. This codes for CASSLWQGTNTQYF.

This sequence joins TRBV7-8 and TRBJ1-1, with D possibly matching TRBD1 (5 bases). V was pared by 1 base and J by 3 bases, with 12 bases between. The CDR3 is 15 amino acids. Germline CDR1 reads SGHVS; CDR2 reads FQNEAQ. CDR3 coding DNA: TGTGCCAGCAGCTTAGGGCTCAGGGAACACACTGAAGCTTTCTTT. Translated, it gives CASSLGLREHTEAFF.

The V call is TRBV30, the J call TRBJ2-5; perhaps D is TRBD1 or TRBD2 (6 bases each). Germline-derived CDR1 and CDR2 are GTSNPN and SVGIG (reference sequence). The CDR3 is 14 residues long. The germline V and J ends were trimmed by 3 bases and 4 bases, with 15 bases remaining between them. The CDR3 DNA sequence: TGTGCCTGGAGAAGGAGGGGGGCGGGAGAGACCCAGTACTTC. Translating it yields CAWRRRGAGETQYF.

The chain combines TRBV27 with TRBJ2-2; D might be TRBD2 (6 bases). The V end was cut by 6 bases, the J end by 3 bases, with 8 bases between. The CDR3 loop spans 13 amino acids. Germline loops: CDR1 MNHEY, CDR2 SMNVEV (reference sequence). DNA for the CDR3: TGTGCCAGCAGCTCGGGGGACACCGGGGAGCTGTTTTTT. This translates into CASSSGDTGELFF.

V gene TRBV2 combines with J gene TRBJ1-2, with D perhaps matching TRBD1 (5 bases). CDR3 size: 11 residues. V shed 6 bases and J shed 7 bases, with 9 bases lying between them. Germline CDR1 SNHLY, CDR2 FYNNEI. CDR3 loop: CASRPGSGYTF. The CDR3 nucleotides are TGTGCCAGCAGGCCAGGGTCTGGCTACACCTTC.

The genes are TRBV4-3 and TRBJ2-7, with D unclear. The CDR3 is 14 amino acids. Germline V CDR1 and CDR2: LGHNA, YSLEER. V was clipped by 0 bases and J by 1 base, with 7 bases between them. In DNA form, the CDR3 reads TGCGCCAGCAGCCAAGAACCCTCTTCCTACGAGCAGTACTTC. Encoded protein: CASSQEPSSYEQYF.

The rearrangement uses TRBV4-3 and TRBJ1-2; D unclear. The length of the CDR3 is 15 residues. Germline CDR1 and CDR2: LGHNA and YSLEER. With 0 bases removed from V and 4 bases from J, the gap between germline ends came to 12 bases. CDR3 in amino acids: CASSQDQGFSYGYTF. The CDR3 nucleotides are TGCGCCAGCAGCCAAGATCAAGGGTTCTCCTATGGCTACACCTTC.

This clone came up once. The chain carries TRBV3-1 (or the pseudogene TRBV3-2) and TRBJ2-1; the D gene could be TRBD1 or TRBD2 (5 bases each). The CDR3 sequence is 17 residues long. Germline assignment: CDR1 LGHDT and CDR2 YNNKEL (reference sequence). The V gene lost 2 bases and the J gene lost 8 bases, with 22 bases spanning the gap. CDR3 DNA sequence: TGTGCCAGCAGCCAATTAGCCGGGACCCTAGCCCCCGATGAGCAGTTCTTC. Translation: CASSQLAGTLAPDEQFF.

V gene TRBV7-9 combines with J gene TRBJ2-7; the D gene is possibly TRBD2 (6 bases). The germline V and J ends were trimmed by 8 bases and 0 bases, with 14 bases remaining between them. Looked up from germline, CDR1 is SEHNR and CDR2 is FQNEAQ (reference sequence). This CDR3 has 14 residues. Here the CDR3 reads CASRPGGLSYEQYF. In DNA, the CDR3 is TGTGCCAGCCGTCCAGGAGGGCTCTCCTACGAGCAGTACTTC.

CDR3 residues: CASSRYRWGYTF. CDR3 nucleotides: TGTGCCAGCAGCAGATACAGGTGGGGCTACACCTTC. This chain joins TRBV7-2 and TRBJ1-2; perhaps TRBD1 as D (5 bases). This CDR3 is built from 12 residues. Germline V gene sequence: CDR1 SGHTA, CDR2 FQGNSA. Trimming took off 5 bases at V and 8 bases at J, with 12 bases between the two ends.

The chain links TRBV5-1 to TRBJ1-2; 9 nucleotides align to TRBD1. Germline CDR1 and CDR2: SGHRS and YFSETQ. The V gene end was trimmed by 0 bases and the J gene end by 4 bases; junction bases not matched to a gene: 7. This CDR3 has 16 residues. As DNA, the CDR3 is TGCGCCAGCAGCTTGGCCACCGGGACAGGGATCTATGGCTACACCTTC. It specifies CASSLATGTGIYGYTF.

This sequence joins TRBV11-3 and TRBJ1-1, with a weak D call TRBD1 (6 bases). The CDR3 totals 14 residues. CDR1 is SGHNT and CDR2 is YENEEA in the germline V gene. The V gene lost 3 bases and the J gene lost 3 bases, with 11 bases spanning the gap. CDR3 protein: CASSLDPGDTEAFF. The CDR3 DNA reads TGTGCCAGCAGCTTGGATCCAGGGGACACTGAAGCTTTCTTT.

The CDR3 nucleotides are TGCAGCGTTGAACCGAACCAAGAGACCCAGTACTTC. It encodes CSVEPNQETQYF. J is TRBJ2-5 and V is TRBV29-1; D is uncertain. The germline V gene has CDR1 SQVTM and CDR2 ANQGSEA. This CDR3 is built from 12 residues. V was trimmed by 2 bases and J by 0 bases, leaving 4 bases between them. Drawing the rest from reference TRBV29-1 and TRBJ2-5, the complete variable domain is SAVISQKPSRDICQRGTSLTIQCQVDSQVTMMFWYRQQPGQSLTLIATANQGSEATYESGFVIDKFPISRPNLTFSTLTVSNMSPEDSSIYLCSVEPNQETQYFGPGTRLLVL.

V gene TRBV5-6 combines with J gene TRBJ1-2; possibly TRBD1 for D (6 bases). The germline V and J ends were trimmed by 4 bases and 3 bases, with 16 bases remaining between them. This CDR3 comprises 15 residues. The germline CDR1 and CDR2 sequences are SGHDT and YYEEEE. The DNA for the CDR3 is TGTGCCAGCAGCAGCTCGGGACAATTGGACTATGGCTACACCTTC. Translating it yields CASSSSGQLDYGYTF.

This clone has a handful of counts. J is TRBJ2-7 and V is TRBV2; 8 nucleotides align to TRBD2. V lost 3 bases, J lost 6 bases, and 10 bases stayed unmatched. CDR1 is SNHLY, CDR2 FYNNEI, per germline. The CDR3 extends over 15 amino acids. CDR3 amino acids: CASSERRGDPSEQYF. Written as DNA, the CDR3 is TGTGCCAGCAGTGAGAGGCGGGGGGACCCTTCCGAGCAGTACTTC.